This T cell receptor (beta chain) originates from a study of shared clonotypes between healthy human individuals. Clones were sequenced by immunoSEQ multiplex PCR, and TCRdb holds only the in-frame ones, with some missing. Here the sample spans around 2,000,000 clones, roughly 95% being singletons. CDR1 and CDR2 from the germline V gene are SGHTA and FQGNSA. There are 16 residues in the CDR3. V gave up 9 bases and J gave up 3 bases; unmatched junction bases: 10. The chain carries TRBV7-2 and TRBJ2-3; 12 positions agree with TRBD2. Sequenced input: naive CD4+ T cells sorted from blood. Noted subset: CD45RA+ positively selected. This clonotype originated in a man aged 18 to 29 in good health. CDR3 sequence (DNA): TGTGCCAGTCGGGGACTAGCGGGCCCGGGGACAGATACGCAGTATTTT. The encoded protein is CASRGLAGPGTDTQYF.